The clone carrying this T cell receptor (beta chain) was seen only a few times. Trimming took off 3 bases at V and 0 bases at J, with 5 bases between the two ends. Germline V gene sequence: CDR1 SNHLY, CDR2 FYNNEI. CDR3 length equals 13 residues. This sample was included in a study of T cell changes during pregnancy in multiple sclerosis. Profiled with immunoSEQ multiplex PCR; TCRdb holds only in-frame clones, not every one. The table has 74,000 or so clones, around nine tenths seen once. The source of this sequence is a female donor with multiple sclerosis, enrolled in a pregnancy study. The V gene is TRBV2, the J gene TRBJ1-1; D is uncertain. The starting material was CD4+ T cells from peripheral blood mononuclear cells, obtained before pregnancy. The CDR3 region has the DNA TGTGCCAGCAGTGACCAGGTGAACACTGAAGCTTTCTTT. This translates into CASSDQVNTEAFF.